This T cell receptor beta chain was sequenced in a study of T-cell reconstitution after alpha-beta-depleted transplantation in children. Findings of the study overall: The authors attributed T-cell counts and diversity one year after transplant mostly to newly produced T cells. High day-60 TCRbeta diversity in some patients came from surviving recipient T cells and thymic progenitors.

This clonotype was detected a few times. No antigen is known for it. Preparing the TCRbeta library involved the use of unique molecular identifiers. TCRdb fed the PCR reads into MiXCR, producing one record per CDR3 protein. The sample lists more than 300,000 distinct CDR3 sequences; about 17% were seen once. The sequences come from PBMCs, mostly from graft donor cells, collected 360 days after TCRalphabeta/CD19-depleted stem cell transplant. The receptor was derived from a male patient aged 2 to 10 who had a stem cell transplant for acute lymphoblastic leukemia, so the T cells may come from the graft donor.

CDR3 sequence reads: CASSPRGARGTYEQYF. The DNA of the CDR3 is TGTGCCAGCAGTCCTCGTGGGGCTCGGGGGACCTACGAGCAGTACTTC. The gene calls are TRBV12-3 or TRBV12-4 and TRBJ2-7; D possibly corresponds to TRBD2 (6 bases). This CDR3 contains 16 residues. V dropped 5 bases and J dropped 2 bases, with 19 bases sitting between them.